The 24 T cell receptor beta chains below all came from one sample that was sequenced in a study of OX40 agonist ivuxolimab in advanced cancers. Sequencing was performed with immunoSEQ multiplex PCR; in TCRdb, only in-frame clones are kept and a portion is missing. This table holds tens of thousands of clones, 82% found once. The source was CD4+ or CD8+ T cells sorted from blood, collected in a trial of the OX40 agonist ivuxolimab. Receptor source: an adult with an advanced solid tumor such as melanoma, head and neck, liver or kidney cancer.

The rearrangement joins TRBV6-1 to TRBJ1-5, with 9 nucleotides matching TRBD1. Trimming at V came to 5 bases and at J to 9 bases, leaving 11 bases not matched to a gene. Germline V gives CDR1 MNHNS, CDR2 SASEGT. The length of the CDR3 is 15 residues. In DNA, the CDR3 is TGTGCCAGCAGTAACATACAGGGGGCCCTTAGGCCCCAGCATTTT. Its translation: CASSNIQGALRPQHF.

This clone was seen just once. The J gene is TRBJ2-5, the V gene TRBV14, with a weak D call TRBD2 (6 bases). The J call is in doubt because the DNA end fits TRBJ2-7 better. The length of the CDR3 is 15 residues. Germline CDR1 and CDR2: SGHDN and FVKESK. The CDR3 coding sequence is TGTGCCAGCAGCCTTTACCGGGGGAGCTCCTACGAGCAGTACTTC. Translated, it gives CASSLYRGSSYEQYF.

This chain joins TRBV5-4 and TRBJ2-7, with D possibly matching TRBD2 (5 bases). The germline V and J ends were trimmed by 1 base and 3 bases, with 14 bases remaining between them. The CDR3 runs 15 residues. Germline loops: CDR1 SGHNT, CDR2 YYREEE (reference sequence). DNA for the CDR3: TGTGCCAGCAGCTTGAAAGGGCGGGCATACTACGAGCAGTACTTC. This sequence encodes CASSLKGRAYYEQYF.

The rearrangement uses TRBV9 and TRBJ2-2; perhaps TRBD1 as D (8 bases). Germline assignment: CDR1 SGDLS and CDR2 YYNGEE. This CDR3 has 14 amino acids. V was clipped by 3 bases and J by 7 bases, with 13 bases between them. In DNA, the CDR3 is TGTGCCAGCAGCGGGACAGGGAGGGTCGGGGAGCTGTTTTTT. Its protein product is CASSGTGRVGELFF. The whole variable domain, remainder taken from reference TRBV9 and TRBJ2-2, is DSGVTQTPKHLITATGQRVTLRCSPRSGDLSVYWYQQSLDQGLQFLIQYYNGEERAKGNILERFSAQQFPDLHSELNLSSLELGDSALYFCASSGTGRVGELFFGEGSRLTVL.

CDR3 nucleotide sequence: TGTGCCAGCAGCTTAGGACTAGCGAGATCTGGCTACGAGCAGTACTTC. It is translated as CASSLGLARSGYEQYF. The V gene is TRBV7-2, the J gene TRBJ2-7; 8 bases are a match to TRBD2. Germline CDR1 is SGHTA and CDR2 is FQGNSA. There are 16 residues in the CDR3. V was pared by 1 base and J by 3 bases, with 8 bases of the junction left unmatched.

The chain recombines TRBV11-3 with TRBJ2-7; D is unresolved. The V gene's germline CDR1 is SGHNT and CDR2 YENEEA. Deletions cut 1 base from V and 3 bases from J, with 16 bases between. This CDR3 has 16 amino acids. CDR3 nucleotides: TGTGCCAGCAGCTTAGGGGCCCTGTTCTTACACTACGAGCAGTACTTC. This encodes CASSLGALFLHYEQYF.

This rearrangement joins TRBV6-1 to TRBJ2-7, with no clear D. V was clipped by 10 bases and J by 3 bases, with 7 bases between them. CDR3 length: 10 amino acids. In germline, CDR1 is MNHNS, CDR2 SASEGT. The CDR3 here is CATIFYEQYF. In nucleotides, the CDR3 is TGTGCCACAATATTCTACGAGCAGTACTTC.

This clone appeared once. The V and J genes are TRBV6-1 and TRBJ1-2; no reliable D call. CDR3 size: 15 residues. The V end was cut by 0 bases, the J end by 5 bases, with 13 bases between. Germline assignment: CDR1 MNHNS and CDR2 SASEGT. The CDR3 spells CASSEAFWQSYGYTF. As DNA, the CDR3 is TGTGCCAGCAGTGAAGCGTTTTGGCAGAGTTATGGCTACACCTTC.

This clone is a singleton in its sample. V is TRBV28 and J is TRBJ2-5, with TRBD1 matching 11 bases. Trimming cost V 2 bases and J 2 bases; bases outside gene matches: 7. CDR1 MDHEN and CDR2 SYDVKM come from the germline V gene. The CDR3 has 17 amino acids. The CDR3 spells CASSLRRTGGLQETQYF. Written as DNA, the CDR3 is TGTGCCAGCAGTTTACGTCGGACAGGGGGCCTACAAGAGACCCAGTACTTC.

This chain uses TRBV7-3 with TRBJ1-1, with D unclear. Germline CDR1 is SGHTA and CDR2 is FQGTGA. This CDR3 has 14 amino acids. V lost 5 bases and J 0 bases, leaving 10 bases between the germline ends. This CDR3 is CASSPLTLNTEAFF. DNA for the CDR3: TGTGCCAGCAGCCCTCTCACCTTGAACACTGAAGCTTTCTTT.

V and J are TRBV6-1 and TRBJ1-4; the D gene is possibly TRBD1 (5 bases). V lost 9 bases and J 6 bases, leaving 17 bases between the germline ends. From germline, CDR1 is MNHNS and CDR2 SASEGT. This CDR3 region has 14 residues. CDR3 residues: CASTPGTVDEKLFF. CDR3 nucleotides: TGTGCCAGTACCCCCGGGACGGTAGATGAAAAACTGTTTTTT.

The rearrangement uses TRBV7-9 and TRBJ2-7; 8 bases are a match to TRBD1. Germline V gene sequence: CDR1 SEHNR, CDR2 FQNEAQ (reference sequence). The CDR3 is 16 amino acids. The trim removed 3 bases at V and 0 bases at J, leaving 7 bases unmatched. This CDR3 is CASSFEPGGPSYEQYF. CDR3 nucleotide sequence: TGTGCCAGCAGCTTCGAGCCAGGGGGCCCCTCCTACGAGCAGTACTTC.

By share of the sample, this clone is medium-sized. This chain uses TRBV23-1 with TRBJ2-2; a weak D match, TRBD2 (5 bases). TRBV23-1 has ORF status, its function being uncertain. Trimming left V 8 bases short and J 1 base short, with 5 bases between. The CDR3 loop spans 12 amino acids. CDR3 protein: CASGLNTGELFF. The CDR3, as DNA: TGCGCCAGCGGACTGAACACCGGGGAGCTGTTTTTT.

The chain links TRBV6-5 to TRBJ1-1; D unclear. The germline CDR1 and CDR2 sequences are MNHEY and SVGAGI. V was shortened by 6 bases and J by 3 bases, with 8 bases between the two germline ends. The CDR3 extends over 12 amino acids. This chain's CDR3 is CASSHGDTEAFF. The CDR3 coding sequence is TGTGCCAGCAGCCATGGGGACACTGAAGCTTTCTTT.

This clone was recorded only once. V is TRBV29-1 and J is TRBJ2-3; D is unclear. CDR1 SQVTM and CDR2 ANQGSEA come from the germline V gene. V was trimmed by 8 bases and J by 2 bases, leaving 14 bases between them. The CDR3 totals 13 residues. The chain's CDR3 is CSLRRIVTDTQYF. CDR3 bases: TGCAGCTTACGGAGAATCGTCACAGATACGCAGTATTTT.

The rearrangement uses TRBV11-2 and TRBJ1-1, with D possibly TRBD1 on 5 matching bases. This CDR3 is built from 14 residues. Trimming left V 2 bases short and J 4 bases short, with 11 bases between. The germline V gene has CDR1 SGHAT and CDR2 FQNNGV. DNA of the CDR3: TGTGCCAGCAGCTTACTCAGGGCGGGCACTGAAGCTTTCTTT. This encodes CASSLLRAGTEAFF.

This CDR3 reads CASAIRFTDTQYF. The CDR3 region has the DNA TGCGCCAGCGCTATCCGTTTTACAGATACGCAGTATTTT. The genes are TRBV5-1 and TRBJ2-3; D is undetermined. Germline loops: CDR1 SGHRS, CDR2 YFSETQ. V lost 7 bases, J lost 3 bases, and 12 bases lay in between. This CDR3 comprises 13 residues.

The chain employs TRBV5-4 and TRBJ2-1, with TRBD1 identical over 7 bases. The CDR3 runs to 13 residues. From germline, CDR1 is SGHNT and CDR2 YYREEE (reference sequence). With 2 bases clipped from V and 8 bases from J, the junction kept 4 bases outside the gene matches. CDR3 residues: CASSFDREDEQFF. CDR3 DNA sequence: TGTGCCAGCAGCTTTGACAGGGAAGATGAGCAGTTCTTC.

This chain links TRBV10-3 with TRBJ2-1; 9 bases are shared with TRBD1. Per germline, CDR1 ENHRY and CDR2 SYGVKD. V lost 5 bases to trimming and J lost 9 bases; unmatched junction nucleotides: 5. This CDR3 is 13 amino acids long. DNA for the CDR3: TGTGCCATCAGTTGGACAGGGGAGGCTGAGCAGTTCTTC. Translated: CAISWTGEAEQFF.

CDR3 in amino acids: CASSLGAAYYGYTF. CDR3 bases: TGCGCCAGCAGCTTGGGGGCAGCTTACTATGGCTACACCTTC. The rearrangement uses TRBV5-1 and TRBJ1-2; D ambiguous. V was shortened by 0 bases and J by 3 bases, with 9 bases between the two germline ends. Germline V gives CDR1 SGHRS, CDR2 YFSETQ. The CDR3 sequence is 14 residues long.

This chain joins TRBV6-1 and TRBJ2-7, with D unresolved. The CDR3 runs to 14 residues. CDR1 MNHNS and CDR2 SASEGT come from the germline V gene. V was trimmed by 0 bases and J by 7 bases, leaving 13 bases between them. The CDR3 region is CASSEAIGPREQYF. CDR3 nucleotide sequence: TGTGCCAGCAGTGAAGCGATTGGCCCTAGGGAGCAGTACTTC.

CDR3 in DNA: TGCGCCAGCAGCTCCAGGGACATCACCGGGGAGCTGTTTTTT. Its protein product is CASSSRDITGELFF. The genes are TRBV4-1 and TRBJ2-2; tentative D call: TRBD1 (6 bases). The CDR3 is 14 amino acids. Germline CDR1 reads MGHRA; CDR2 reads YSYEKL. Trimming took 5 bases from V and 4 from J, leaving 11 bases between them.

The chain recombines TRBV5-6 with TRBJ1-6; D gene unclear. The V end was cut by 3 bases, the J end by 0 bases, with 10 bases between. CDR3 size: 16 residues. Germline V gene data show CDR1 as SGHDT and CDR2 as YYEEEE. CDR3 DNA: TGTGCCAGCAGCTCGTCTTTTAGCTCCTATAATTCACCCCTCCACTTT. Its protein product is CASSSSFSSYNSPLHF.

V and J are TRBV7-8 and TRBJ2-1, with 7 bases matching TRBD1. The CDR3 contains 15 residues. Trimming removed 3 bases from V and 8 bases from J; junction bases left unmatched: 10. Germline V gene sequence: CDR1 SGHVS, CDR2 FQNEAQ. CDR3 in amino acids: CASSFPTTGQDEQFF. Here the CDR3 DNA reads TGTGCCAGCAGCTTCCCAACGACAGGGCAGGATGAGCAGTTCTTC.